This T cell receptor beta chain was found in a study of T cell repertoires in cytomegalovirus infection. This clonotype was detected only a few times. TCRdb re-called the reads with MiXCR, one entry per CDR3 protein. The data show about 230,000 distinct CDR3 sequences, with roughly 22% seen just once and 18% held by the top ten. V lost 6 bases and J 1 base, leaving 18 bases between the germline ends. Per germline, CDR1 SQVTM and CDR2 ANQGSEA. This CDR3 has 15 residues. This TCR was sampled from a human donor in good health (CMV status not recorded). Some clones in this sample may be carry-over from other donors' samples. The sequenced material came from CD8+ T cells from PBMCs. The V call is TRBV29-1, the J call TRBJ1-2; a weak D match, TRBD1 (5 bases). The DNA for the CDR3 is TGCAGCGTAGATTACCGGGACGTCGATAACTATGGCTACACCTTC. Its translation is CSVDYRDVDNYGYTF.